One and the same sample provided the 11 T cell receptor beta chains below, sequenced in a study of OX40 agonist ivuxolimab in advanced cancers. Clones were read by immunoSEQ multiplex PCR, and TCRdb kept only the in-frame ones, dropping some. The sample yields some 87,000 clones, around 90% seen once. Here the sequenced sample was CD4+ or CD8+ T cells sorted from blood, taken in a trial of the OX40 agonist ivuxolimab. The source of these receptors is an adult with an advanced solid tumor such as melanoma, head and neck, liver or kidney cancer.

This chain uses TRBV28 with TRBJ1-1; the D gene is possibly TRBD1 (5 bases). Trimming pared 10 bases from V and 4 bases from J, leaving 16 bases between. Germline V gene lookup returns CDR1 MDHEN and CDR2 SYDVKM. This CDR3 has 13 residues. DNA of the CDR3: TGTGCCACATTTCAGGGAGGATCCACTGAAGCTTTCTTT. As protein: CATFQGGSTEAFF.

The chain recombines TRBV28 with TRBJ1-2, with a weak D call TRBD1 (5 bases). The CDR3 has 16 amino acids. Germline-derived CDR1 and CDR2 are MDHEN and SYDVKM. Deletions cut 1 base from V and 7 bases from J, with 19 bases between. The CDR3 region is CASSLSRSATVFGYTF. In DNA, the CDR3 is TGTGCCAGCAGTTTATCTCGGTCGGCGACAGTATTTGGCTACACCTTC.

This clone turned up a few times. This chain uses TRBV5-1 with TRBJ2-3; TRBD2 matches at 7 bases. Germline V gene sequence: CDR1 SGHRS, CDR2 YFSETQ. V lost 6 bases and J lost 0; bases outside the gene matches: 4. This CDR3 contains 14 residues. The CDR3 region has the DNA TGCGCCAGCAATCCTAGCGGAAGCACAGATACGCAGTATTTT. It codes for CASNPSGSTDTQYF. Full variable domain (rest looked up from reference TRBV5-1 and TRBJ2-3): KAGVTQTPRYLIKTRGQQVTLSCSPISGHRSVSWYQQTPGQGLQFLFEYFSETQRNKGNFPGRFSGRQFSNSRSEMNVSTLELGDSALYLCASNPSGSTDTQYFGPGTRLTVL.

This CDR3 is CAISRTGSSYNEQFF. CDR3 nucleotides: TGTGCCATCAGCCGAACTGGGAGCTCCTACAATGAGCAGTTCTTC. The genes are TRBV10-3 and TRBJ2-1, with D possibly being TRBD2 (5 bases). Trimming shortened V by 6 bases and J by 0 bases, and 12 bases separated the two germline ends. Germline V lookup: CDR1 ENHRY, CDR2 SYGVKD. This CDR3 is built from 15 residues.

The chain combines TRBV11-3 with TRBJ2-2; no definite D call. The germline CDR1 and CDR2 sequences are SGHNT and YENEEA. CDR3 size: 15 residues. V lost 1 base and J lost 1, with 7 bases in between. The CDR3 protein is CASSLGVLNTGELFF. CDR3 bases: TGTGCCAGCAGCTTAGGGGTCTTGAACACCGGGGAGCTGTTTTTT.

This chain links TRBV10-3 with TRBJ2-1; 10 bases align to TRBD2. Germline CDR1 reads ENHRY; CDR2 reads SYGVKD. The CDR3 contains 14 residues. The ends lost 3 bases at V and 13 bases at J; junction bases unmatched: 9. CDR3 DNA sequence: TGTGCCATCAGTGACGTCCTAGCGGGAGATACCCAGTTCTTC. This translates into CAISDVLAGDTQFF.

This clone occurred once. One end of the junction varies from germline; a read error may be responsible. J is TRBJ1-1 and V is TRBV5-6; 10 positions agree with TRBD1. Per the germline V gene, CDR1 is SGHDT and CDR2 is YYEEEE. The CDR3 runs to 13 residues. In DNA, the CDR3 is TGTGCCAGCAGCTACCTTTTGGGGACAGGGGCAATATTT. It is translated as CASSYLLGTGAIF.

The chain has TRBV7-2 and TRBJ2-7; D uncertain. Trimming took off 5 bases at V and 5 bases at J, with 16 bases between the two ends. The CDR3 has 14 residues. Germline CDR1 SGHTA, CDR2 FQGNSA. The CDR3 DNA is TGTGCCAGCAGCCCCGGACCACAAGCCCACGAGCAGTACTTC. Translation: CASSPGPQAHEQYF.

The DNA for the CDR3 is TGTGCCAGCTCACCACGCGTAGGGGAGGGGGAGACCCAGTACTTC. Residues: CASSPRVGEGETQYF. The chain recombines TRBV18 with TRBJ2-5, with 7 positions matching TRBD2. The germline V gene encodes CDR1 KGHSH and CDR2 LQKENI. The CDR3 has 15 residues. V was clipped by 1 base and J by 5 bases; unmatched bases: 7. The variable domain in full, completed from reference TRBV18 and TRBJ2-5, reads NAGVMQNPRHLVRRRGQEARLRCSPMKGHSHVYWYRQLPEEGLKFMVYLQKENIIDESGMPKERFSAEFPKEGPSILRIQQVVRGDSAAYFCASSPRVGEGETQYFGPGTRLLVL.

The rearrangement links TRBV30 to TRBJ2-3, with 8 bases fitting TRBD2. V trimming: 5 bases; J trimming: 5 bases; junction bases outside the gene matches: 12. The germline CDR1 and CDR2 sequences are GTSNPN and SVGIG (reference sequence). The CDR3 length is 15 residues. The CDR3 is CAWLRGGRREDTQYF. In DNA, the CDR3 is TGTGCCTGGCTACGGGGGGGCCGTCGAGAAGATACGCAGTATTTT.

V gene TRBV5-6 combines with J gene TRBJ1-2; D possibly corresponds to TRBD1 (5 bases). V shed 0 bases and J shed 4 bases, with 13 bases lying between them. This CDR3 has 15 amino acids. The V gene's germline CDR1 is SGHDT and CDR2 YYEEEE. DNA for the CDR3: TGTGCCAGCAGCTTGGGGCCGCCCGGGGGCTATGGCTACACCTTC. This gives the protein CASSLGPPGGYGYTF.